This T cell receptor (beta chain) was retrieved from a study of cytomegalovirus exposure and HLA in healthy donors. The V gene's germline CDR1 is SGHTA and CDR2 FQGNSA. With 5 bases removed from V and 3 bases from J, the gap between germline ends came to 9 bases. The CDR3 extends over 13 amino acids. Study conclusions and caveats: Prior analysis indicated that the majority of TCR beta V segments exhibited productivity approximately 90% or approximately 30% of the time. Altogether, about 160 TCR beta chains were recorded as cytomegalovirus-associated. Across HLA loci, a later analysis found differing TCR association rates, with DRB1 most and HLA-C fewest.

Primers for the PCR totalled 60 Vbeta and 13 Jbeta. The data were produced by immunoSEQ multiplex PCR, yet TCRdb's version contains in-frame clones alone and is incomplete. The sample lists approximately 180,000 clones, around 84% occurring once. On this clone itself: Its antigen is undetermined.

The origin of this receptor is a woman aged 18 to 35 in good health and CMV-seronegative. V is TRBV7-2 and J is TRBJ2-3; unclear D gene. Material for sequencing was PBMCs. CDR3 region: CASSASRTDTQYF. CDR3 in DNA: TGTGCCAGCAGCGCCTCCCGGACAGATACGCAGTATTTT.